A single sample gave rise to the 20 T cell receptor beta chains below, sequenced in a study of blood T cell repertoires in COVID-19. Measured with immunoSEQ multiplex PCR; TCRdb has only the in-frame clones, and not every one. This sample carries 300,000 or so clones, roughly 90% of them seen once, and the ten largest clones take less than 3.5%. The sample comprised peripheral blood. Receptors originate from a woman in her 30s with COVID-19, enrolled during active disease.

This sequence joins TRBV3-1 (or the pseudogene TRBV3-2) and TRBJ2-7, with D possibly matching TRBD2 (6 bases). CDR1 is LGHDT and CDR2 is YNNKEL in the germline V gene (reference sequence). Trimming took 0 bases from V and 6 from J, leaving 9 bases between them. The CDR3 spans 13 residues. The CDR3 DNA sequence: TGTGCCAGCAGCCAAGATTTGGGGGGCGAGCAGTACTTC. Its protein product is CASSQDLGGEQYF.

The gene calls are TRBV19 and TRBJ2-5; 9 nucleotides agree with TRBD1. Germline V lookup: CDR1 LNHDA, CDR2 SQIVND (reference sequence). The V segment lost 6 bases and the J segment 3 bases; nucleotides outside the gene matches: 2. CDR3 length equals 13 residues. The CDR3 DNA reads TGTGCCAGTAGGGACAGGGGCAAAGAGACCCAGTACTTC. Its protein is CASRDRGKETQYF.

The rearrangement links TRBV27 to TRBJ2-1; 7 nucleotides line up with TRBD2. V lost 6 bases and J lost 8; bases outside the gene matches: 10. The CDR3 runs to 14 residues. CDR1 MNHEY and CDR2 SMNVEV come from the germline V gene (reference sequence). The CDR3 DNA reads as TGTGCCAGCAGCCAGCGAAGCGGGAATGATGAGCAGTTCTTC. Amino acid sequence: CASSQRSGNDEQFF.

The chain combines TRBV13 with TRBJ1-3; no definite D call. The CDR3 sequence is 14 residues long. Germline CDR1 and CDR2: PRHDT and FYEKMQ (reference sequence). Trimming cost V 4 bases and J 3 bases, with 10 bases left between them. CDR3 protein: CASSSISNGNTIYF. For the CDR3, the DNA is TGTGCCAGCAGCTCGATCAGTAATGGAAACACCATATATTTT.

This clone has just one count. The chain's CDR3 is CASSQSPGVSNQPQHF. In DNA form, the CDR3 reads TGTGCCAGCAGCCAATCTCCAGGCGTAAGCAATCAGCCCCAGCATTTT. The chain is built from TRBV3-1 (or the pseudogene TRBV3-2) and TRBJ1-5; D is undetermined. V dropped 2 bases and J dropped 1 base, with 12 bases sitting between them. The CDR3 spans 16 residues. Germline loops: CDR1 LGHDT, CDR2 YNNKEL (reference sequence).

This clone has only a few counts. This rearrangement joins TRBV19 to TRBJ2-1; 8 bases are shared with TRBD1. CDR3 length: 20 amino acids. Unmatched junction bases numbered 19, after V lost 6 bases and J lost 0 bases. Germline CDR1 reads LNHDA; CDR2 reads SQIVND (reference sequence). The CDR3 spells CASRNTDRGPARSSYNEQFF. In DNA, the CDR3 is TGTGCCAGTAGGAATACTGACAGGGGTCCCGCCCGTAGCTCCTACAATGAGCAGTTCTTC.

The chain joins TRBV12-3 or TRBV12-4 to TRBJ2-7; no clear D. The CDR3 has 11 amino acids. V lost 7 bases and J lost 0, with 4 bases in between. In nucleotides, the CDR3 is TGTGCCAGCACCAACTCCTACGAGCAGTACTTC. Translation gives CASTNSYEQYF.

This clone was observed once. This chain uses TRBV30 with TRBJ1-4; perhaps TRBD1 as D (5 bases). The germline V gene has CDR1 GTSNPN and CDR2 SVGIG (reference sequence). V lost 3 bases and J lost 5, with 16 bases in between. The CDR3 is made up of 15 amino acids. Here the CDR3 DNA reads TGTGCCTGGAGAGAGGTTGGGGGGGAAAATGAAAAACTGTTTTTT. The encoded protein is CAWREVGGENEKLFF. The variable domain in full, with the rest retrieved from reference TRBV30 and TRBJ1-4, is SQTIHQWPATLVQPVGSPLSLECTVEGTSNPNLYWYRQAAGRGLQLLFYSVGIGQISSEVPQNLSASRPQDRQFILSSKKLLLSDSGFYLCAWREVGGENEKLFFGSGTQLSVL.

The rearrangement uses TRBV7-9 and TRBJ2-7, with 11 bases identical to TRBD2. CDR1 SEHNR and CDR2 FQNEAQ come from the germline V gene (reference sequence). This CDR3 region has 15 residues. V lost 3 bases, J lost 0 bases, and 1 base stayed unmatched. The CDR3, as DNA: TGTGCCAGCAGCTTGACTAGCGGGAACTCCTACGAGCAGTACTTC. Translating gives CASSLTSGNSYEQYF.

The rearrangement joins TRBV12-5 to TRBJ1-2; 7 bases fit TRBD1. Germline CDR1 is LGHNT and CDR2 is FRNRAP. CDR3 length: 18 residues. The junction had 18 bases not matched to a gene; V was cut back by 3 bases and J by 5 bases. The CDR3 DNA follows: TGTGCTAGTGGTTTCTTGCCTGAGGCCGGACAGGAGGGTTATGGCTACACCTTC. This sequence encodes CASGFLPEAGQEGYGYTF.

The V gene is TRBV6-4, the J gene TRBJ2-3; no reliable D call. V was shortened by 6 bases and J by 6 bases, with 13 bases between the two germline ends. Looked up from germline, CDR1 is MRHNA and CDR2 is SNTAGT. This CDR3 has 13 amino acids. DNA of the CDR3: TGTGCCAGCAGCGTCTCGCAGGCGGATACGCAGTATTTT. Translating it yields CASSVSQADTQYF.

This clone occurred a few times. This rearrangement joins TRBV5-1 to TRBJ2-7, with D possibly being TRBD2 (6 bases). Germline loops: CDR1 SGHRS, CDR2 YFSETQ. Trimming took 0 bases from V and 4 from J, leaving 14 bases between them. The CDR3 covers 15 residues. CDR3 nucleotides: TGCGCCAGCAGCTTGGGACCGGGAGCTCTTTACGAGCAGTACTTC. This translates into CASSLGPGALYEQYF.

J is TRBJ2-2 and V is TRBV30; 9 bases fit TRBD2. V shed 0 bases and J 5 bases; nucleotides not matched to a gene: 13. Looked up from germline, CDR1 is GTSNPN and CDR2 is SVGIG (reference sequence). CDR3 length equals 18 residues. CDR3 sequence reads: CAWSVLPPSGTTTGELFF. In DNA form, the CDR3 reads TGTGCCTGGAGTGTATTGCCGCCTAGCGGGACGACTACCGGGGAGCTGTTTTTT.

The chain employs TRBV5-1 and TRBJ2-1; 9 bases line up with TRBD2. CDR3 length equals 15 residues. Trimming removed 0 bases from V and 9 bases from J; junction bases left unmatched: 7. Germline CDR1 reads SGHRS; CDR2 reads YFSETQ. The CDR3: CASSLAWGSGGEQFF. Here the CDR3 DNA reads TGCGCCAGCAGCTTGGCCTGGGGTAGCGGGGGTGAGCAGTTCTTC.

The CDR3 sequence is CASSPSSQINQETQYF. DNA of the CDR3: TGTGCCAGCAGCCCCTCGTCGCAGATAAATCAAGAGACCCAGTACTTC. The V gene is TRBV28, the J gene TRBJ2-5; D is ambiguous. The V end lost 6 bases, the J end lost 2 bases, and 19 bases lay between the germline ends. The CDR3 totals 16 residues. Germline assignment: CDR1 MDHEN and CDR2 SYDVKM.

The chain joins TRBV4-1 to TRBJ1-5; D unresolved. The germline V gene encodes CDR1 MGHRA and CDR2 YSYEKL. V was shortened by 1 base and J by 1 base, with 11 bases between the two germline ends. This CDR3 spans 16 amino acids. CDR3 nucleotides: TGCGCCAGCAGCCAAGGTGGGTGGGCGAGCAATCAGCCCCAGCATTTT. Translating gives CASSQGGWASNQPQHF.

The chain combines TRBV24-1 with TRBJ2-3; the D gene is possibly TRBD2 (6 bases). CDR3 length: 15 amino acids. The germline V and J ends were trimmed by 3 bases and 0 bases, with 9 bases remaining between them. Germline assignment: CDR1 KGHDR and CDR2 SFDVKD. CDR3 DNA: TGTGCCACCAGTGATACGGGACTTAGCACAGATACGCAGTATTTT. It specifies CATSDTGLSTDTQYF.

This sequence joins TRBV19 and TRBJ2-5; possible D gene TRBD1, 5 bases. Germline V gives CDR1 LNHDA, CDR2 SQIVND (reference sequence). The CDR3 runs 13 residues. The V end lost 4 bases, the J end lost 4 bases, and 10 bases lay between the germline ends. The CDR3 loop is CASSTTVGETQYF. The CDR3 nucleotides are TGTGCCAGTAGTACGACAGTAGGAGAGACCCAGTACTTC.

V is TRBV5-5 and J is TRBJ1-3; a weak D match, TRBD1 (5 bases). Trimming removed 1 base from V and 2 bases from J, with 10 bases in between. The V gene's germline CDR1 is SGHKS and CDR2 YYEKEE (reference sequence). The CDR3 is 15 residues long. CDR3 bases: TGTGCCAGCAGCTTGTTGACAGTGGCTGGAAACACCATATATTTT. It is translated as CASSLLTVAGNTIYF.

The chain carries TRBV5-1 and TRBJ1-1; perhaps TRBD1 as D (5 bases). CDR3 length: 14 residues. Germline CDR1 reads SGHRS; CDR2 reads YFSETQ. V shed 3 bases and J shed 3 bases, with 12 bases lying between them. DNA for the CDR3: TGCGCCAGCAGCTGGGTACGGGGGGACACTGAAGCTTTCTTT. This gives the protein CASSWVRGDTEAFF. Drawing the rest from reference TRBV5-1 and TRBJ1-1, the complete variable domain is KAGVTQTPRYLIKTRGQQVTLSCSPISGHRSVSWYQQTPGQGLQFLFEYFSETQRNKGNFPGRFSGRQFSNSRSEMNVSTLELGDSALYLCASSWVRGDTEAFFGQGTRLTVV.